One and the same sample provided the 13 T cell receptor beta chains below, sequenced in a study of CD8 T cells in Susac syndrome (dated by TCRdb to between 2018 and 2021). Libraries were made using the immunoSEQ multiplex PCR assay. RNA was extracted with the RNeasy kit and roughly 0.5 to 1 ug was reverse transcribed using random hexamers. The public reads were quality trimmed at Q25 with fastp and then assembled into clones with MiXCR by TCRdb, keeping productive beta chains. Rows are combined by CDR3 protein, so each entry shows the most common genes and DNA. The sample table contains roughly 110,000 distinct CDR3 sequences; only one count was recorded for 80% to 95% of them. Approximately 0.13% of the sample lies in the top ten. Sample: CD8+ T cells from PBMCs. These receptor sequences come from a human donor in good health.

The CDR3 protein is CASPGGSREKETQYF. The CDR3 DNA reads as TGTGCCAGCCCCGGGGGTAGCCGGGAAAAAGAGACCCAGTACTTC. This chain joins TRBV2 and TRBJ2-5; perhaps TRBD2 as D (6 bases). From germline, CDR1 is SNHLY and CDR2 FYNNEI. V was shortened by 8 bases and J by 3 bases, with 19 bases between the two germline ends. CDR3 size: 15 residues.

V gene TRBV14 combines with J gene TRBJ2-5, with a weak D call TRBD1 (5 bases). Germline V gives CDR1 SGHDN, CDR2 FVKESK. Trimming stripped 1 base from V and 5 bases from J, with 8 bases between. The CDR3 runs 13 residues. This chain's CDR3 is CASSQGGAETQYF. The CDR3 DNA sequence: TGTGCCAGCAGCCAAGGGGGCGCGGAGACCCAGTACTTC.

The chain carries TRBV27 and TRBJ2-3; possibly TRBD1 for D (5 bases). The CDR3 extends over 13 amino acids. Trimming took 2 bases from V and 8 from J, leaving 11 bases between them. Per germline, CDR1 MNHEY and CDR2 SMNVEV (reference sequence). Here the CDR3 DNA reads TGTGCCAGCAGTTTAAATGTTCAGGGTACGCAGTATTTT. Its protein product is CASSLNVQGTQYF.

This chain connects TRBV18 to TRBJ1-1, with no clear D. Trimming removed 2 bases at V and 7 bases at J, with 14 bases between. This CDR3 has 14 residues. Germline V lookup: CDR1 KGHSH, CDR2 LQKENI. CDR3 in amino acids: CASSPTREHDEAFF. The CDR3, as DNA: TGTGCCAGCTCACCAACACGGGAACATGATGAAGCTTTCTTT.

The chain has TRBV9 and TRBJ1-1; D perhaps matches TRBD1 (6 bases). The V end lost 0 bases, the J end lost 11 bases, and 14 bases lay between the germline ends. Germline loops: CDR1 SGDLS, CDR2 YYNGEE. The CDR3 extends over 13 amino acids. CDR3 coding DNA: TGTGCCAGCAGCGTAGACACTGATACAGGGGCTTTCTTT. Protein product: CASSVDTDTGAFF. Using reference TRBV9 and TRBJ1-1 for the parts outside the CDR3, the full variable domain is DSGVTQTPKHLITATGQRVTLRCSPRSGDLSVYWYQQSLDQGLQFLIQYYNGEERAKGNILERFSAQQFPDLHSELNLSSLELGDSALYFCASSVDTDTGAFFGQGTRLTVV.

The CDR3 bases are TGTGCCAGCAGCTCGAGCGGGGCCCTCGCAGAGACCCAGTACTTC. It encodes CASSSSGALAETQYF. The chain recombines TRBV7-9 with TRBJ2-5, with 7 bases lining up with TRBD2. V dropped 4 bases and J dropped 4; count of bases not matched to a gene: 9. This CDR3 spans 15 amino acids. Germline V gene lookup returns CDR1 SEHNR and CDR2 FQNEAQ (reference sequence). The full variable domain, its missing parts supplied by reference TRBV7-9 and TRBJ2-5, is DTGVSQNPRHKITKRGQNVTFRCDPISEHNRLYWYRQTLGQGPEFLTYFQNEAQLEKSRLLSDRFSAERPKGSFSTLEIQRTEQGDSAMYLCASSSSGALAETQYFGPGTRLLVL.

The CDR3: CSAILVRRSYEQYF. The CDR3, as DNA: TGCAGCGCGATCCTAGTCAGGAGATCCTACGAGCAGTACTTC. The gene calls are TRBV29-1 and TRBJ2-7, with no clear D. V was pared by 7 bases and J by 1 base, with 17 bases between. This CDR3 has 14 amino acids. Germline V lookup: CDR1 SQVTM, CDR2 ANQGSEA.

This clonotype appeared a single time. The chain combines TRBV5-6 with TRBJ1-2; D remains ambiguous. The CDR3 spans 15 residues. The germline CDR1 and CDR2 sequences are SGHDT and YYEEEE. The V end was cut by 6 bases, the J end by 4 bases, with 19 bases between. The DNA for the CDR3 is TGTGCCAGCACCAACTGGCTCGGAGACCTCTATGGCTACACCTTC. It encodes CASTNWLGDLYGYTF. Using reference TRBV5-6 and TRBJ1-2 for the parts outside the CDR3, the full variable domain is DAGVTQSPTHLIKTRGQQVTLRCSPKSGHDTVSWYQQALGQGPQFIFQYYEEEERQRGNFPDRFSGHQFPNYSSELNVNALLLGDSALYLCASTNWLGDLYGYTFGSGTRLTVV.

As to this clonotype: At one end, the junction sequence differs from germline, possibly due to a read error. The rearrangement uses TRBV7-3 and TRBJ2-1; 7 nucleotides line up with TRBD1. Germline V lookup: CDR1 SGHTA, CDR2 FQGTGA. This CDR3 region has 15 residues. CDR3 in amino acids: CASSQTGVLANKQFF. As DNA, the CDR3 is TGTGCCAGCAGCCAAACAGGGGTCTTGGCCAATAAGCAGTTCTTC.

The chain combines TRBV5-4 with TRBJ1-1, with 7 bases aligning to TRBD1. The CDR3 contains 15 residues. The germline V gene has CDR1 SGHNT and CDR2 YYREEE (reference sequence). J gave up 1 base and V 4 bases, and 7 bases lay outside the gene matches. The chain's CDR3 is CASSTKGQPNTEAFF. In DNA, the CDR3 is TGTGCCAGCAGCACGAAGGGACAGCCGAACACTGAAGCTTTCTTT.

This chain joins TRBV6-5 and TRBJ1-1; D uncertain. Looked up from germline, CDR1 is MNHEY and CDR2 is SVGAGI. The CDR3 loop spans 13 amino acids. The V end was cut by 7 bases, the J end by 0 bases, with 9 bases between. As DNA, the CDR3 is TGTGCCAGCACGGACCATCTGAACACTGAAGCTTTCTTT. It yields the protein CASTDHLNTEAFF.

This clonotype was seen just once. V and J are TRBV5-6 and TRBJ2-1; D is perhaps TRBD1 (6 bases). Germline CDR1 is SGHDT and CDR2 is YYEEEE. Trimming cost V 0 bases and J 8 bases, with 15 bases left between them. The CDR3 contains 15 residues. In DNA form, the CDR3 reads TGTGCCAGCAGCTTGGCCGGCGGACAGAGCGATGAGCAGTTCTTC. Translated, it gives CASSLAGGQSDEQFF.

This chain's CDR3 is CASSLPGQGSGYTF. CDR3 nucleotide sequence: TGTGCCAGCAGTCTACCGGGACAGGGTTCTGGCTACACCTTC. The V gene is TRBV12-3 or TRBV12-4, the J gene TRBJ1-2; the match to TRBD1 covers 9 bases. Trimming took 5 bases from V and 7 from J; bases not matched to a gene: 8. The CDR3 runs 14 residues.